This T cell receptor (beta chain) derives from a study of T cells after posttransplantation cyclophosphamide. General study findings and limits: Recipient CMV seropositivity and CMV reactivation strongly tracked TRB clonality. Later post-transplant blood repertoires were often dominated by donor CD8+ memory clones. Blood and skin or GI T cell repertoires showed limited TRB overlap.

Cyclophosphamide on days +3 and +4 followed busulfan-fludarabine conditioning and a marrow graft. Using immunoSEQ multiplex PCR, the repertoire was profiled, and TCRdb retains in-frame clones only, with some absent. The repertoire has 23,000 or so clones, roughly nine tenths of them found once; the top ten carry 9.5% to 13%. CDR1 and CDR2 (germline): SGHRS, YFSETQ. Deletions cut 4 bases from V and 5 bases from J, with 27 bases between. The CDR3 length is 18 residues. A word on this clone: What it binds is unknown.

The TCR sequence derives from a female patient aged 30 to 40 who received an allogeneic stem cell transplant from an unrelated donor, was CMV-positive, and had no GVHD. Some T cells may be transferred from the graft donor. The chain employs TRBV5-1 and TRBJ1-2; D is uncertain. The input for sequencing was PBMCs, taken after allogeneic stem cell transplant with posttransplant cyclophosphamide. CDR3 sequence reads: CASSPLGGLLSVVYGYTF. In nucleotides, the CDR3 is TGCGCCAGCAGCCCCCTGGGTGGACTCCTGTCGGTGGTTTATGGCTACACCTTC.